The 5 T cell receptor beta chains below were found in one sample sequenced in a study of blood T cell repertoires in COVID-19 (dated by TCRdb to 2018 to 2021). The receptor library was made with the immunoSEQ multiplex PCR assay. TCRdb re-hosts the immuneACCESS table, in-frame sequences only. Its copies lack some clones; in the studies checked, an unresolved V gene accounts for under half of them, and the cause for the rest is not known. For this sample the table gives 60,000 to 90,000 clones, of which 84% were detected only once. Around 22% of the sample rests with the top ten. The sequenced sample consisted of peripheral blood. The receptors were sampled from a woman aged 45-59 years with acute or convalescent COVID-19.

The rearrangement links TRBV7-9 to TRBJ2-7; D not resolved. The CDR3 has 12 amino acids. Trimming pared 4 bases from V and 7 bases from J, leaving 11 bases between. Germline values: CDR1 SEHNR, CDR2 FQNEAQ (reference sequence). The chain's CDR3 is CASSSRPGEQYF. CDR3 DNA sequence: TGTGCCAGCAGCTCCCGGCCAGGAGAGCAGTACTTC.

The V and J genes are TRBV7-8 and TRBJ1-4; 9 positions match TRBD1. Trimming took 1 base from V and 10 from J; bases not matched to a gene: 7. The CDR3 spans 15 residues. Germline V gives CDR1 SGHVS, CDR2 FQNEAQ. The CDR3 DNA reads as TGTGCCAGCAGCTTAGGGGGGACAGGGCGGCGAAAACTGTTTTTT. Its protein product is CASSLGGTGRRKLFF.

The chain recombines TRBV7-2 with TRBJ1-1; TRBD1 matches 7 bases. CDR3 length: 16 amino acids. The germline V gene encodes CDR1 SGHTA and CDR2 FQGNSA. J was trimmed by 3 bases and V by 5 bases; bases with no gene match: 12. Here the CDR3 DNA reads TGTGCCAGCAGCGGTCAGTCCGGGACAGAGGACACTGAAGCTTTCTTT. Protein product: CASSGQSGTEDTEAFF.

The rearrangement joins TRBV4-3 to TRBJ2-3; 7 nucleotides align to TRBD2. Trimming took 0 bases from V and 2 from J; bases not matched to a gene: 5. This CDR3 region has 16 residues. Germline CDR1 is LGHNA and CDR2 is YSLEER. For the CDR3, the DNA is TGCGCCAGCAGCCAAGAAGGGACTACCGTCACAGATACGCAGTATTTT. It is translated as CASSQEGTTVTDTQYF.

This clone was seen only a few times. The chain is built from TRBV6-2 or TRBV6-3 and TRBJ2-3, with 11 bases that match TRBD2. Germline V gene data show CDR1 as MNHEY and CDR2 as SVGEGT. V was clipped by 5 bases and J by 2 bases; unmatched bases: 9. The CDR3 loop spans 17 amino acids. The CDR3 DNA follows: TGTGCCAGCAGTGGGCGACTAGCGGGATACTACACAGATACGCAGTATTTT. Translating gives CASSGRLAGYYTDTQYF.